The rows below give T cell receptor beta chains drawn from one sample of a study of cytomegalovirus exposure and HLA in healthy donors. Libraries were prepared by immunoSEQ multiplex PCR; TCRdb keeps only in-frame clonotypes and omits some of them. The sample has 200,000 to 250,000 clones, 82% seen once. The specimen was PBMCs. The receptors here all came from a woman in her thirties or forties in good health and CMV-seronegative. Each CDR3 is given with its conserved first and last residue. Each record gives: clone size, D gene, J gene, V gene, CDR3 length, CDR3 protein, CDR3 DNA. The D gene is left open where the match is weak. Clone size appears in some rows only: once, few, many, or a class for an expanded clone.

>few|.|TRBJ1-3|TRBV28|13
CASRSFSGNTIYF
TGTGCCAGCAGATCCTTCTCTGGAAACACCATATATTTT
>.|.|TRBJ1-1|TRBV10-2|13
CASSDEGRTEAFF
TGCGCCAGCAGTGACGAGGGTAGGACTGAAGCTTTCTTT
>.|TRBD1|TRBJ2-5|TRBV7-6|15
CASSPGQGAWETQYF
TGTGCCAGCAGCCCGGGACAGGGGGCATGGGAGACCCAGTACTTC
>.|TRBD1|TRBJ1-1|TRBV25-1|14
CASGGQGFNTEAFF
TGTGCCAGCGGCGGACAGGGTTTTAACACTGAAGCTTTCTTT
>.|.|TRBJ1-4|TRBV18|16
CASSPLDPQLSEKLFF
TGTGCCAGCTCACCTCTAGATCCTCAGCTAAGTGAAAAACTGTTTTTT
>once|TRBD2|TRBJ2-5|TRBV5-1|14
CASSLGLAGETQYF
TGCGCCAGCAGCTTGGGATTAGCGGGAGAGACCCAGTACTTC
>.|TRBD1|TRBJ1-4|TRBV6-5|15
CASSYSGQGSEKLFF
TGTGCCAGCAGTTACTCGGGACAGGGAAGCGAAAAACTGTTTTTT
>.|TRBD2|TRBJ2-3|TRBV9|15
CASSVDPAGEDTQYF
TGTGCCAGCAGCGTAGACCCAGCGGGGGAAGATACGCAGTATTTT
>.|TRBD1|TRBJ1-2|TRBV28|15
CASSLDPQGAGGYTF
TGTGCCAGCAGTTTGGACCCACAGGGGGCTGGTGGCTACACCTTC
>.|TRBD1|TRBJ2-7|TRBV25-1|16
CASKKISGTGAYEQYF
TGTGCCAGCAAAAAAATTTCCGGGACAGGAGCCTACGAGCAGTACTTC
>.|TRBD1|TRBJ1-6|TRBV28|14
CATWAQGRNSPLHF
TGTGCGACATGGGCACAGGGGCGAAATTCACCCCTCCACTTT
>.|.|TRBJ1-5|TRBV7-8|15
CASSLERGYNQPQHF
TGTGCCAGCAGCTTAGAGCGGGGTTACAATCAGCCCCAGCATTTT
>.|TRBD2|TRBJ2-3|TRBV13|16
CASSLGAGGPTDTQYF
TGTGCCAGCAGCTTAGGTGCGGGGGGGCCGACAGATACGCAGTATTTT
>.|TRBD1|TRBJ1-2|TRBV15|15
CATSRDRGRNYGYTF
TGTGCCACCAGCAGAGACAGGGGGCGGAACTATGGCTACACCTTC
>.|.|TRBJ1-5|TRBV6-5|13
CASSYSRGQPQHF
TGTGCCAGCAGTTACTCTAGGGGCCAGCCCCAGCATTTT
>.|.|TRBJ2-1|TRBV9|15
CASSFLAHPYNEQFF
TGTGCCAGCAGCTTTCTAGCCCACCCCTACAATGAGCAGTTCTTC
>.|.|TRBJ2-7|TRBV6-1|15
CASSQIRDTSYEQYF
TGTGCCAGCAGTCAAATACGGGACACCTCCTACGAGCAGTACTTC
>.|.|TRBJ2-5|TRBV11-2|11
CASSLQETQYF
TGTGCCAGCAGCCTACAAGAGACCCAGTACTTC
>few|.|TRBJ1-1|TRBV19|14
CASAQQGIHTEAFF
TGTGCCAGTGCTCAACAGGGTATTCACACTGAAGCTTTCTTT
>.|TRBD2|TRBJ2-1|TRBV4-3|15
CASSQGLAVGNEQFF
TGCGCCAGCAGCCAAGGACTAGCGGTGGGAAATGAGCAGTTCTTC
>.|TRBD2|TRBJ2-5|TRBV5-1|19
CASSLLKGTSGGAQETQYF
TGCGCCAGCAGCTTACTGAAGGGGACTAGCGGGGGGGCCCAAGAGACCCAGTACTTC
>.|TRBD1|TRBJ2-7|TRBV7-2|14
CASSVGTASYEQYF
TGTGCCAGCAGCGTTGGGACAGCATCCTACGAGCAGTACTTC
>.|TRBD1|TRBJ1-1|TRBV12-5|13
CASYRSGGTEAFF
TGTGCTAGCTACAGGTCAGGGGGCACTGAAGCTTTCTTT
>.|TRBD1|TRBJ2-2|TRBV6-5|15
CASTTRQGHPGELFF
TGTGCCAGCACCACGAGACAGGGCCACCCCGGGGAGCTGTTTTTT
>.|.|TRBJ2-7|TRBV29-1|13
CSVTQIQGFGQYF
TGCAGCGTTACTCAGATTCAGGGTTTTGGGCAGTACTTC